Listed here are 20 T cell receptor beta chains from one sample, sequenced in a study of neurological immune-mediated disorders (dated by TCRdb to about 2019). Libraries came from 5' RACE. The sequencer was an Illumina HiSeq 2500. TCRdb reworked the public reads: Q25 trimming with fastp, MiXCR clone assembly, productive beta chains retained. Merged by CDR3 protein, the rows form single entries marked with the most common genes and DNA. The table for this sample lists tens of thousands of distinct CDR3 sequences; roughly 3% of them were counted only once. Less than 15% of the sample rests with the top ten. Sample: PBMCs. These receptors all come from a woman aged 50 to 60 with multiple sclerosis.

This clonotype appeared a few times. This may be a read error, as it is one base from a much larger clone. The CDR3 nucleotides are TGTGCCAGCAGCCCCCAAAAGGGTCCCGGGGAGCTGTTTTTT. It is translated as CASSPQKGPGELFF. The V gene is TRBV7-6, the J gene TRBJ2-2; D is uncertain. Per the germline V gene, CDR1 is SGHVS and CDR2 is FNYEAQ. V was clipped by 5 bases and J by 6 bases, with 13 bases between them. This CDR3 region has 14 residues.

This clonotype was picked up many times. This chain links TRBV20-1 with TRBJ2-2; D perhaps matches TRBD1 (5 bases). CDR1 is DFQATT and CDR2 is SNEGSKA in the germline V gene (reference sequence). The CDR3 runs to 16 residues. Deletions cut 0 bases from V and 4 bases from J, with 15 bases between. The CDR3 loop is CSARDGAGKITGELFF. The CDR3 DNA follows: TGCAGTGCTAGAGATGGGGCAGGGAAGATCACCGGGGAGCTGTTTTTT.

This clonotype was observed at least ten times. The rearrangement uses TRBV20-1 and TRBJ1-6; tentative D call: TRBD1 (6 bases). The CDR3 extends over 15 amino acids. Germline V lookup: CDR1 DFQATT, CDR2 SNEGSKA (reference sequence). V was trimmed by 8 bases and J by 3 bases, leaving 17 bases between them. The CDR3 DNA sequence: TGCAGTACCCGACAGGACTCATTCTATAATTCACCCCTCCACTTT. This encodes CSTRQDSFYNSPLHF.

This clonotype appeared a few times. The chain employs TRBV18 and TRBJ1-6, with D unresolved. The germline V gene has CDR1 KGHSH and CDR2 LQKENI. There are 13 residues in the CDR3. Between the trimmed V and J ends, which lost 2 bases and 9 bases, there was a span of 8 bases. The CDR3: CASSPKGGSPLHF. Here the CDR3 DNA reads TGTGCCAGCTCACCAAAGGGAGGTTCACCCCTCCACTTT.

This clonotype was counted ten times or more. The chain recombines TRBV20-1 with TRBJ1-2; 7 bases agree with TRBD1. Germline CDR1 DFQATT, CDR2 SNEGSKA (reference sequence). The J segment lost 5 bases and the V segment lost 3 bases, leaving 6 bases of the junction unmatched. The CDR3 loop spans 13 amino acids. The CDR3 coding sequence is TGCAGTGCTAGCCACAGGGGCCAATATGGCTACACCTTC. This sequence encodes CSASHRGQYGYTF.

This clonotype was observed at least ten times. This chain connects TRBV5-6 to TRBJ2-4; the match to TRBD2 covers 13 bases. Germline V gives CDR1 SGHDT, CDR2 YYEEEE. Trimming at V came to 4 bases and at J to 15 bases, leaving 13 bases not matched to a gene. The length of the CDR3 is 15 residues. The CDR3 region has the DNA TGTGCCAGCAGCCCACAGACTAGCGGGGGGCACTTTCCGTACTTC. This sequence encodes CASSPQTSGGHFPYF.

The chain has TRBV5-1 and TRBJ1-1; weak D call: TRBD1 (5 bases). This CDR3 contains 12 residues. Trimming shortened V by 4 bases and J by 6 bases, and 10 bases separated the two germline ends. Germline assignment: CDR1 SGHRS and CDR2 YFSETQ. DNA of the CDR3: TGCGCCAGCAGCCGTAAAGGGGCTGAAGCTTTCTTT. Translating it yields CASSRKGAEAFF.

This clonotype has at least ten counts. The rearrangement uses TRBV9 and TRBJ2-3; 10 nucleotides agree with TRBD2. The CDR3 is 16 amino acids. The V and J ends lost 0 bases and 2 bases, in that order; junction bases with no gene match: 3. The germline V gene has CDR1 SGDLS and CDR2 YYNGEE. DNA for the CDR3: TGTGCCAGCAGCGTAGCGACTAGCGGGTTCACAGATACGCAGTATTTT. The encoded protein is CASSVATSGFTDTQYF. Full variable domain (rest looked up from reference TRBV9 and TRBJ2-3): DSGVTQTPKHLITATGQRVTLRCSPRSGDLSVYWYQQSLDQGLQFLIQYYNGEERAKGNILERFSAQQFPDLHSELNLSSLELGDSALYFCASSVATSGFTDTQYFGPGTRLTVL.

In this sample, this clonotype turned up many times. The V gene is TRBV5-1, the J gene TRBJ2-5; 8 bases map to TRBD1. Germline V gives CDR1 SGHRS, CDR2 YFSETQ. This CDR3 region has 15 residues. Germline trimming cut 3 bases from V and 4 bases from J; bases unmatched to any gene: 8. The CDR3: CASSSFGDRTETQYF. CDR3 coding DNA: TGCGCCAGCAGCTCGTTTGGGGACAGGACAGAGACCCAGTACTTC.

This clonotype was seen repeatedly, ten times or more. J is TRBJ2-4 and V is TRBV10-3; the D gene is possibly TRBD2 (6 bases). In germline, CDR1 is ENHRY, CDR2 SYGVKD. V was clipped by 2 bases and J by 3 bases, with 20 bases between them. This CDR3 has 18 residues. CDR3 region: CAISELPSGGVDKNIQYF. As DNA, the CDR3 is TGTGCCATCAGTGAGCTCCCATCTGGCGGGGTGGACAAAAACATTCAGTACTTC.

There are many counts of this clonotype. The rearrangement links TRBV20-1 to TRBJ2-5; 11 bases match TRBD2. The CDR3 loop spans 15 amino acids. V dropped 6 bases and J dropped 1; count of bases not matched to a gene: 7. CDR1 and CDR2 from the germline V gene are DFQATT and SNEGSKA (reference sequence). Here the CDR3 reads CSATTSGGTQETQYF. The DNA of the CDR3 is TGCAGTGCCACCACTAGCGGGGGTACCCAAGAGACCCAGTACTTC.

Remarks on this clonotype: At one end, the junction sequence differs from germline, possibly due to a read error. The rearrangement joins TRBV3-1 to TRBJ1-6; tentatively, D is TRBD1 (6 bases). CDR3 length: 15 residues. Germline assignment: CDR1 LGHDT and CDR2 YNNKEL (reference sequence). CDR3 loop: CASSLQGSQNSTLNF. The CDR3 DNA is TGTGCCAGCAGCCTCCAGGGGTCGCAGAATTCAACCCTCAACTTT.

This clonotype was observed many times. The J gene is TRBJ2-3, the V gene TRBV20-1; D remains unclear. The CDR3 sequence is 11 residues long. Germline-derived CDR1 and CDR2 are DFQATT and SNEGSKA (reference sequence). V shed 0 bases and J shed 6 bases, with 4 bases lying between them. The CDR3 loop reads CSARDMDTQYF. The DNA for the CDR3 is TGCAGTGCTAGAGATATGGATACGCAGTATTTT.

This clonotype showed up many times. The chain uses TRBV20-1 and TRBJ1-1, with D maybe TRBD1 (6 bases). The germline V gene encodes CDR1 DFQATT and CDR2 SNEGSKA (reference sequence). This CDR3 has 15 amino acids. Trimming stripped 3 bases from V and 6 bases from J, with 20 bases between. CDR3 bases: TGCAGTGCTAGGAAGGCCAGGGGACCAGCGGCTGAAGCTTTCTTT. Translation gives CSARKARGPAAEAFF.

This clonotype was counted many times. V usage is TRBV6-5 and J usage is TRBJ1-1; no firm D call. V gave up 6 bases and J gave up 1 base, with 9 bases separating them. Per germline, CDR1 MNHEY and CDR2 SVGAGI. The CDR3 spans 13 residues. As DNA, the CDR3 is TGTGCCAGCAGCCTAATAGGGAACACTGAAGCTTTCTTT. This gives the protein CASSLIGNTEAFF.

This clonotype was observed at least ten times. CDR3 region: CASSLVAGGDTQYF. In DNA, the CDR3 is TGCGCCAGCAGCTTGGTAGCGGGGGGAGATACGCAGTATTTT. The J gene is TRBJ2-3, the V gene TRBV5-1, with 10 bases lining up with TRBD2. Per germline, CDR1 SGHRS and CDR2 YFSETQ. Trimming cost V 0 bases and J 5 bases; bases outside gene matches: 0. The CDR3 consists of 14 residues.

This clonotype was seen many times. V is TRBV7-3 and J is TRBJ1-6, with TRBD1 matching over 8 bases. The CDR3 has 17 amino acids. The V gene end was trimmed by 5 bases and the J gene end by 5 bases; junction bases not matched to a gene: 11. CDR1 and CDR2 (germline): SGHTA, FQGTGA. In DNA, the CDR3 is TGTGCCAGCAGCCTCCGTAGAAAGACAGGGGATAATTCACCCCTCCACTTT. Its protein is CASSLRRKTGDNSPLHF.

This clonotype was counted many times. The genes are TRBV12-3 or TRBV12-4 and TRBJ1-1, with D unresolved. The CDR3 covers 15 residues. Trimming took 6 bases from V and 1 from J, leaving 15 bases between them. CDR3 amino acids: CASSPSGRENTEAFF. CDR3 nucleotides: TGTGCCAGCAGCCCTTCCGGGAGGGAGAACACTGAAGCTTTCTTT.

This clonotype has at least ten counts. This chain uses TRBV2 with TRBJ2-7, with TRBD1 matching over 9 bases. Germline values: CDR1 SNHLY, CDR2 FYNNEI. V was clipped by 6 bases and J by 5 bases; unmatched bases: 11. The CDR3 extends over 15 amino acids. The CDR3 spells CASRGLRDRVNEQYF. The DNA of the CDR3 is TGTGCCAGCAGAGGCCTCCGGGACAGGGTTAACGAGCAGTACTTC.

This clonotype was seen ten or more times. CDR3 nucleotides: TGTGCCAGCAGTTTGACAGGCCCGGGGGGCAATCAGCCCCAGCATTTT. Translating gives CASSLTGPGGNQPQHF. The chain combines TRBV12-3 or TRBV12-4 with TRBJ1-5; D is perhaps TRBD1 (6 bases). V was pared by 3 bases and J by 2 bases, with 14 bases between. This CDR3 region has 16 residues.